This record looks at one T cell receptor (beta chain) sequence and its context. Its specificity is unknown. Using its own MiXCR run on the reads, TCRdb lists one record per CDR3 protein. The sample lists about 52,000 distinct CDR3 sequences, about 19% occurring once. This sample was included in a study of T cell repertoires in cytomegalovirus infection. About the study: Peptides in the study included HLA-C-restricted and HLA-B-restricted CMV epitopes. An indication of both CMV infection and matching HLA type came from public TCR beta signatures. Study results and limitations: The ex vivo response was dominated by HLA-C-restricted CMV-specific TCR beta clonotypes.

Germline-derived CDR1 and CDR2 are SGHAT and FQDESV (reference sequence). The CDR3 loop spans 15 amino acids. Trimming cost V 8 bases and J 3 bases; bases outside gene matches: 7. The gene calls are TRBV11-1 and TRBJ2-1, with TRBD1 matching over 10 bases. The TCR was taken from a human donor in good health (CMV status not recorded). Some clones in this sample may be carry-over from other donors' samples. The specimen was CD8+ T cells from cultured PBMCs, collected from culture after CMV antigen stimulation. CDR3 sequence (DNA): TGTGCCAGCGCATCCGGGACAGGGGACTACAATGAGCAGTTCTTC. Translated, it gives CASASGTGDYNEQFF.